A single sample is the source of the 8 T cell receptor beta chains below, sequenced in a study of blood T cell repertoires in COVID-19. Clones were sequenced by immunoSEQ multiplex PCR, and TCRdb holds only the in-frame ones, with some missing. This table holds more than 200,000 clones, around 88% found once. The sample consisted of PBMCs or T cells enriched from blood (not recorded which). These receptor sequences come from a young woman who had recovered from COVID-19.

The V call is TRBV6-5, the J call TRBJ1-2; a possible D gene is TRBD1 (5 bases). CDR1 MNHEY and CDR2 SVGAGI come from the germline V gene. This CDR3 is built from 12 residues. V gave up 4 bases and J gave up 7 bases, with 10 bases separating them. The CDR3 is CASSLGLGGYTF. In DNA, the CDR3 is TGTGCCAGCAGTTTGGGACTCGGTGGCTACACCTTC.

The V call is TRBV3-1 (or the pseudogene TRBV3-2), the J call TRBJ1-1, with no clear D. The germline CDR1 and CDR2 sequences are LGHDT and YNNKEL (reference sequence). Trimming shortened V by 4 bases and J by 0 bases, and 9 bases separated the two germline ends. The length of the CDR3 is 14 residues. CDR3 amino acids: CASSPSRMNTEAFF. CDR3 in DNA: TGTGCCAGCAGCCCCTCCAGGATGAACACTGAAGCTTTCTTT.

With regard to this clone: One junction end does not reproduce the germline sequence, and a read error may be involved. The J gene is TRBJ2-5, the V gene TRBV7-7; 9 positions agree with TRBD1. The CDR3 has 15 amino acids. CDR1 SSHAT and CDR2 FNYEAQ come from the germline V gene (reference sequence). The CDR3 sequence is CASSLRQGVRETQYF. DNA for the CDR3: TGTGCTAGCAGCTTAAGACAGGGGGTTCGAGAGACCCAGTACTTC.

This chain links TRBV4-3 with TRBJ2-5, with 11 bases matching TRBD2. V shed 3 bases and J 4 bases; nucleotides not matched to a gene: 7. CDR1 is LGHNA and CDR2 is YSLEER in the germline V gene. The CDR3 covers 16 residues. In nucleotides, the CDR3 is TGCGCCAGCAGCCACTTAACTAGCGGGAGCAGAGAGACCCAGTACTTC. It encodes CASSHLTSGSRETQYF.

To note about this clone: One end of the junction fails to match germline, which may point to a read error. V usage is TRBV7-4 and J usage is TRBJ2-1; 12 positions match TRBD2. Germline CDR1 is SGHVT and CDR2 is SQSDAQ. The CDR3 has 21 residues. The CDR3 protein is CASERDWTSGDSGGSCNEQFF. CDR3 DNA: TGTGCCAGCGAACGCGACTGGACTAGCGGGGATTCGGGTGGATCCTGCAATGAGCAGTTCTTC. The full variable domain, completed using reference TRBV7-4 and TRBJ2-1, is GAGVSQSPRYKVAKRGRDVALRCDSISGHVTLYWYRQTLGQGSEVLTYSQSDAQRDKSGRPSGRFSAERPERSVSTLKIQRTEQGDSAVYLCASERDWTSGDSGGSCNEQFFGPGTRLTVL.

The V call is TRBV4-3, the J call TRBJ1-4; TRBD1 matches at 7 bases. The CDR3 consists of 15 residues. V lost 6 bases, J lost 4 bases, and 8 bases stayed unmatched. CDR1 is LGHNA, CDR2 YSLEER, per germline. Here the CDR3 reads CASRNRWDSNEKLFF. CDR3 coding DNA: TGCGCCAGCAGGAACAGGTGGGACAGTAATGAAAAACTGTTTTTT.

The rearrangement joins TRBV6-5 to TRBJ1-4; D uncertain. The CDR3 extends over 15 amino acids. CDR1 and CDR2 (germline): MNHEY, SVGAGI. Trimming removed 2 bases at V and 1 base at J, with 8 bases between. CDR3 DNA: TGTGCCAGCAGTTACGATGGCAGAACTAATGAAAAACTGTTTTTT. It translates to CASSYDGRTNEKLFF.

In nucleotides, the CDR3 is TGTGCCAGCAGCCAAAACAGGGTGGACACTGAAGCTTTCTTT. This codes for CASSQNRVDTEAFF. The gene calls are TRBV3-1 (or the pseudogene TRBV3-2) and TRBJ1-1, with D tentatively TRBD1 (6 bases). Trimming took 2 bases from V and 3 from J, leaving 10 bases between them. This CDR3 has 14 amino acids. CDR1 is LGHDT, CDR2 YNNKEL, per germline (reference sequence).